The 22 T cell receptor beta chains given below trace back to one sample, sequenced in a study of post-analysis software for immune sequencing data. Broader study findings: Comparison of patients with controls showed roughly five TRBV segments more frequent in patients, TRBV5-6, TRBV5-1 and TRBV20-1 among them.

No antigen has been identified for these receptors. Unique molecular identifiers were present in the TCR beta cDNA libraries. TCRdb used MiXCR to reprocess the PCR reads, holding one entry per CDR3 protein. The data show about 500,000 distinct CDR3 sequences, with roughly 46% seen just once and about an eighth held by the top ten. Sequenced sample: blood. Receptors originate from a girl between 5 and 17 years old with multiple sclerosis.

In the case of this clonotype: The germline gene is not matched at one end of the junction; a read error may be the cause. The rearrangement links TRBV18 to TRBJ2-5, with no clear D. This CDR3 is built from 15 residues. Germline CDR1 is KGHSH and CDR2 is LQKENI. The CDR3 DNA reads TGTGCCAGCTTACCACGTGACAACCTTCAAGAGACCCAGTACTTC. Its protein is CASLPRDNLQETQYF.

This chain uses TRBV7-2 with TRBJ1-1, with 8 bases aligning to TRBD1. There are 15 residues in the CDR3. V lost 1 base and J lost 4; bases outside the gene matches: 5. The germline gives CDR1 SGHTA, CDR2 FQGNSA. The CDR3 here is CASSLEVRGPTEAFF. The CDR3 nucleotides are TGTGCCAGCAGCTTAGAGGTCAGGGGGCCCACTGAAGCTTTCTTT. The variable domain in full, completed from reference TRBV7-2 and TRBJ1-1, reads GAGVSQSPSNKVTEKGKDVELRCDPISGHTALYWYRQSLGQGLEFLIYFQGNSAPDKSGLPSDRFSAERTGGSVSTLTIQRTQQEDSAVYLCASSLEVRGPTEAFFGQGTRLTVV.

The chain employs TRBV4-3 and TRBJ1-5, with a possible D match to TRBD1 (5 bases). Trimming cost V 0 bases and J 5 bases, with 17 bases left between them. The germline CDR1 and CDR2 sequences are LGHNA and YSLEER. The CDR3 totals 17 residues. The CDR3 nucleotides are TGCGCCAGCAGCCAAGATATAAACACCCTGGGGGATCAGCCCCAGCATTTT. Translated, it gives CASSQDINTLGDQPQHF.

V gene TRBV24-1 combines with J gene TRBJ2-3; 7 bases line up with TRBD1. V dropped 3 bases and J dropped 6; count of bases not matched to a gene: 2. Germline V gives CDR1 KGHDR, CDR2 SFDVKD. The CDR3 length is 13 residues. The DNA for the CDR3 is TGTGCCACCAGTGATCCGGGACAGGATACGCAGTATTTT. Translation gives CATSDPGQDTQYF.

V gene TRBV13 combines with J gene TRBJ2-4, with TRBD2 identical over 11 bases. V lost 6 bases and J lost 6; bases outside the gene matches: 13. The CDR3 extends over 17 amino acids. The germline V gene encodes CDR1 PRHDT and CDR2 FYEKMQ (reference sequence). CDR3 coding DNA: TGTGCCAGCAGTTATATACAGGGACTAGCGGTTGCAAACATTCAGTACTTC. Translation: CASSYIQGLAVANIQYF. The full variable domain, its missing parts supplied by reference TRBV13 and TRBJ2-4, is AAGVIQSPRHLIKEKRETATLKCYPIPRHDTVYWYQQGPGQDPQFLISFYEKMQSDKGSIPDRFSAQQFSDYHSELNMSSLELGDSALYFCASSYIQGLAVANIQYFGAGTRLSVL.

This clonotype was counted a few times. At one boundary the junction diverges from the germline segment, which might be a read error. The chain couples TRBV7-7 to TRBJ2-5; 8 bases map to TRBD2. The end of the DNA aligns better with TRBJ2-7, so the J call may be wrong. This CDR3 region has 14 residues. The V gene's germline CDR1 is SSHAT and CDR2 FNYEAQ (reference sequence). This CDR3 reads CASSPSGSRHEQYF. Here the CDR3 DNA reads TGTGCTAGCAGCCCGAGCGGGAGCCGCCACGAGCAGTACTTC.

The chain couples TRBV5-8 to TRBJ2-1, with 7 bases fitting TRBD1. The CDR3 length is 14 residues. CDR1 is SGHTS and CDR2 is YDEGEE in the germline V gene. With V trimmed by 0 bases and J by 6 bases, 3 bases remained unmatched. In DNA, the CDR3 is TGTGCCAGCAGCTTGGCGGCAGGGGGCAATGAGCAGTTCTTC. Translated, it gives CASSLAAGGNEQFF.

The chain uses TRBV28 and TRBJ1-4; D might be TRBD1 (5 bases). CDR1 and CDR2 from the germline V gene are MDHEN and SYDVKM. The CDR3 is 14 amino acids. Trimming cost V 6 bases and J 4 bases, with 12 bases left between them. The CDR3 spells CASRQRQLNEKLFF. CDR3 nucleotide sequence: TGTGCCAGCAGGCAGAGACAGCTTAATGAAAAACTGTTTTTT.

Comment on this clonotype: The junction does not match germline at one end; this may be a read error. The V gene is TRBV24-1, the J gene TRBJ2-7, with 10 positions matching TRBD2. The J call may be in error: the DNA end matches TRBJ2-5 better. This CDR3 comprises 16 residues. Germline loops: CDR1 KGHDR, CDR2 SFDVKD. CDR3 sequence (DNA): TGTGCCACCGGTGATTGGCCTAGCGGGAGAGGAGAGACCCAGTACTTC. Protein sequence: CATGDWPSGRGETQYF.

The chain carries TRBV5-1 and TRBJ2-5; 12 nucleotides line up with TRBD2. Germline CDR1 and CDR2: SGHRS and YFSETQ. This CDR3 region has 17 residues. Germline trimming cut 0 bases from V and 4 bases from J; bases unmatched to any gene: 7. The CDR3 loop reads CASSLALTSGRVETQYF. Written as DNA, the CDR3 is TGCGCCAGCAGCTTGGCATTGACTAGCGGGAGAGTAGAGACCCAGTACTTC.

This clonotype was seen more than once but under ten times. The chain joins TRBV6-6 to TRBJ2-5, with D unclear. Looked up from germline, CDR1 is MNHNY and CDR2 is SVGAGI (reference sequence). The CDR3 length is 12 residues. V was cut by 8 bases and J by 5 bases, with 12 bases left in between. The CDR3 here is CASSPNSETQYF. The CDR3 bases are TGTGCCAGCTCGCCCAATTCGGAGACCCAGTACTTC.

This clonotype has more than one count but fewer than ten. The chain has TRBV4-1 and TRBJ2-5, with 8 bases lining up with TRBD2. This CDR3 comprises 17 residues. V dropped 2 bases and J dropped 4; count of bases not matched to a gene: 12. Germline V gene data show CDR1 as MGHRA and CDR2 as YSYEKL. The CDR3 loop is CASSQRPGTSVGETQYF. CDR3 DNA sequence: TGCGCCAGCAGCCAACGACCCGGGACTAGTGTAGGAGAGACCCAGTACTTC.

There are a few counts of this clonotype. CDR3 bases: TGCGCCAGCAGCCCCCTAGGCTTCGGTGGCCAGTACTTC. The encoded protein is CASSPLGFGGQYF. The J gene is TRBJ2-5, the V gene TRBV4-1; D not certain. V was shortened by 4 bases and J by 10 bases, with 16 bases between the two germline ends. CDR3 length equals 13 residues. Looked up from germline, CDR1 is MGHRA and CDR2 is YSYEKL.

The rearrangement links TRBV7-3 to TRBJ2-2, with D tentatively TRBD2 (6 bases). This CDR3 comprises 15 residues. CDR1 SGHTA and CDR2 FQGTGA come from the germline V gene. The V end lost 0 bases, the J end lost 14 bases, and 19 bases lay between the germline ends. In nucleotides, the CDR3 is TGTGCCAGCAGCTTAACGGCGGTAGCGGAGGGGCCCCTGTTTTTT. It codes for CASSLTAVAEGPLFF.

This clonotype was counted a few times. The V call is TRBV3-1, the J call TRBJ2-3; 9 bases are shared with TRBD2. The CDR3 runs 16 residues. The V gene end was trimmed by 0 bases and the J gene end by 1 base; junction bases not matched to a gene: 2. Germline assignment: CDR1 LGHDT and CDR2 YNNKEL (reference sequence). In DNA, the CDR3 is TGTGCCAGCAGCCAAGATAAGCGGGAGGGCACAGATACGCAGTATTTT. This codes for CASSQDKREGTDTQYF.

This clonotype was seen ten or more times. The chain carries TRBV5-5 and TRBJ2-7; D is undetermined. Germline CDR1 reads SGHKS; CDR2 reads YYEKEE (reference sequence). Trimming took off 3 bases at V and 2 bases at J, with 15 bases between the two ends. The CDR3 is 15 residues long. The CDR3 here is CASSSDPGRPYEQYF. The CDR3 DNA reads TGTGCCAGCAGCTCGGACCCCGGCAGGCCCTACGAGCAGTACTTC.

The chain is built from TRBV19 and TRBJ2-1, with 11 positions matching TRBD1. CDR3 length: 15 residues. Trimming took 6 bases from V and 7 from J; bases not matched to a gene: 8. Germline V lookup: CDR1 LNHDA, CDR2 SQIVND (reference sequence). The CDR3 DNA follows: TGTGCCAGTAGCCATGGGACAGGGGGTATGAATGAGCAGTTCTTC. Its translation is CASSHGTGGMNEQFF.

The chain uses TRBV2 and TRBJ1-5; D is uncertain. Germline loops: CDR1 SNHLY, CDR2 FYNNEI. The CDR3 runs 14 residues. Trimming stripped 3 bases from V and 5 bases from J, with 11 bases between. This CDR3 is CASSDRIGYQPQHF. The CDR3 nucleotides read TGTGCCAGCAGTGATCGTATCGGTTATCAGCCCCAGCATTTT.

In its sample, this clonotype was seen many times. This sequence joins TRBV7-2 and TRBJ2-5, with TRBD1 matching 7 bases. V was clipped by 5 bases and J by 0 bases; unmatched bases: 3. Germline CDR1 and CDR2: SGHTA and FQGNSA. This CDR3 comprises 14 residues. Here the CDR3 DNA reads TGTGCCAGCAGCCAAGACAGGGACCAAGAGACCCAGTACTTC. This sequence encodes CASSQDRDQETQYF.

The genes are TRBV30 and TRBJ2-2; 7 bases are shared with TRBD2. The CDR3 has 16 residues. Germline CDR1 GTSNPN, CDR2 SVGIG (reference sequence). The trim removed 0 bases at V and 3 bases at J, leaving 7 bases unmatched. The CDR3 reads CAWSVLGGGDTGELFF. The CDR3 nucleotides are TGTGCCTGGAGTGTACTTGGGGGAGGGGACACCGGGGAGCTGTTTTTT.

The V call is TRBV5-1, the J call TRBJ2-1, with a tentative D call TRBD1 (6 bases). The V gene's germline CDR1 is SGHRS and CDR2 YFSETQ. The CDR3 runs to 15 residues. The ends were cut back, 4 bases at V and 2 bases at J, with 13 bases in the middle. The CDR3 DNA reads TGCGCCAGCAGCGGAACAGGGAATGCCTACAATGAGCAGTTCTTC. Encoded protein: CASSGTGNAYNEQFF.

The V gene is TRBV6-6, the J gene TRBJ1-4; D unclear. V lost 2 bases to trimming and J lost 7 bases, with 8 bases between them. Germline loops: CDR1 MNHNY, CDR2 SVGAGI (reference sequence). CDR3 length: 13 residues. DNA of the CDR3: TGTGCCAGCAGTTACAGAAGTGCTGAAAAACTGTTTTTT. Protein product: CASSYRSAEKLFF.